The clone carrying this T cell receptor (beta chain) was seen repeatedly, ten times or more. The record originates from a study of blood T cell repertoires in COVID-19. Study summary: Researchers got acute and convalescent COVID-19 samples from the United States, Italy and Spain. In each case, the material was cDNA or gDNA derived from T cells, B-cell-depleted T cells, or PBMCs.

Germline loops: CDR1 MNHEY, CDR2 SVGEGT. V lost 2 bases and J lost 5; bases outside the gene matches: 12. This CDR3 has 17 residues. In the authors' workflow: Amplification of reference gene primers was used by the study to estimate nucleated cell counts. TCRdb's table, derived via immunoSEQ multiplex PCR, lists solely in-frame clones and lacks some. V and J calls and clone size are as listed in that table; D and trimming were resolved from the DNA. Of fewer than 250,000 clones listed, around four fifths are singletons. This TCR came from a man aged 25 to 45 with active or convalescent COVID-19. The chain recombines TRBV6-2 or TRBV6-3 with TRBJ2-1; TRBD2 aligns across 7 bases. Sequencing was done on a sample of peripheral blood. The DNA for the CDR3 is TGTGCCAGCAGTTACGATCCCTCTAGCGGATATAACAATGAGCAGTTCTTC. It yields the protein CASSYDPSSGYNNEQFF.